This T cell receptor beta chain came from a study of T cells in Graves' hyperthyroidism and ophthalmopathy. Authors of the study amplified TCR beta CDR3 regions from RNA transcripts. An initial round of RT-PCR targeting the TCR CDR3 relied on the HTBI primer set. TCRdb independently ran MiXCR on the multiplex PCR reads; one entry per CDR3 protein. The sample lists around 300,000 distinct CDR3 sequences, about 14% occurring once. The CDR3 runs to 14 residues. V shed 5 bases and J 10 bases; nucleotides not matched to a gene: 7. CDR1 and CDR2 (germline): MNHEY, SMNVEV (reference sequence). This chain uses TRBV27 with TRBJ2-1; 11 nucleotides agree with TRBD2. Material: blood. This sequence originates from a woman under 40 with Graves' hyperthyroidism that later progressed to Graves' ophthalmopathy. The CDR3, as DNA: TGTGCCAGCAGTATTAGCGGGAGGGCCGGGGAGCAGTTCTTC. This encodes CASSISGRAGEQFF.